These T cell receptor beta chains were read from a single sample in a study of read filtering for tumor transcriptome and immune sequencing. TCRdb reprocessed the reads via MiXCR and lists one record per CDR3 protein. This table holds 40,000 or so distinct CDR3 sequences, roughly 15% found once. The sample consisted of a population of CD138-negative cells sorted from bone marrow. Source of these receptors: a donor older than 35 with multiple myeloma. Both conserved end residues are part of each CDR3. A D gene is named only where the DNA matches it firmly. Not all rows give a size; the values are once, few, many and, for expanded clones, a class.

D gene: -
J gene: TRBJ2-3
clone size: few
V gene: TRBV19
CDR3 DNA: TGTGCCAGTAGTCTAAGCAGCAGGAAACTCACAGATACGCAGTATTTT
CDR3 protein: CASSLSSRKLTDTQYF

D gene: -
J gene: TRBJ1-5
clone size: many
V gene: TRBV7-8
CDR3 DNA: TGTGCCAGCAGCTTAGCGTCCAGTCAGCCCCAGCATTTT
CDR3 protein: CASSLASSQPQHF

D gene: TRBD2
J gene: TRBJ2-1
clone size: many
V gene: TRBV11-2
CDR3 DNA: TGTGCCAGCAGCTTAGATCGGACTAGCGGGAGTCATGAGCAGTTCTTC
CDR3 protein: CASSLDRTSGSHEQFF

D gene: TRBD1
J gene: TRBJ2-5
clone size: -
V gene: TRBV7-9
CDR3 DNA: TGTGCCAGCAGCTCCGGACAGGAGCGGAACCAAGAGACCCAGTACTTC
CDR3 protein: CASSSGQERNQETQYF

D gene: -
J gene: TRBJ1-5
clone size: many
V gene: TRBV24-1
CDR3 DNA: TGTGCCACCAGTGAGGCAGTTAGCAATCAGCCCCAGCATTTT
CDR3 protein: CATSEAVSNQPQHF

D gene: -
J gene: TRBJ2-3
clone size: few
V gene: TRBV12-5
CDR3 DNA: TGTGCTAGTGGTGTGGGAGATACGCAGTATTTT
CDR3 protein: CASGVGDTQYF

D gene: TRBD1
J gene: TRBJ2-6
clone size: many
V gene: TRBV7-8
CDR3 DNA: TGTGCCAGCAGCATCCGGGACAGGGGATCTGGGGCCAACGTCCTGACTTTC
CDR3 protein: CASSIRDRGSGANVLTF

D gene: TRBD1
J gene: TRBJ1-2
clone size: many
V gene: TRBV19
CDR3 DNA: TGTGCCAGTAGTGATCCGGGACAGGGGGCATATGGCTACACCTTC
CDR3 protein: CASSDPGQGAYGYTF

D gene: -
J gene: TRBJ2-7
clone size: many
V gene: TRBV28
CDR3 DNA: TGTGCCAGCAGTCCGCGGGACAGAAACTACGAGCAGTACTTC
CDR3 protein: CASSPRDRNYEQYF

D gene: -
J gene: TRBJ2-2
clone size: many
V gene: TRBV5-1
CDR3 DNA: TGCGCCAGCAGCTCGGGACGAAACACCGGGGAGCTGTTTTTT
CDR3 protein: CASSSGRNTGELFF

D gene: -
J gene: TRBJ1-2
clone size: few
V gene: TRBV7-2
CDR3 DNA: TGTGCCAGCAGCTTAGCCGCCAGCGCCTATGGCTACACCTTC
CDR3 protein: CASSLAASAYGYTF

D gene: -
J gene: TRBJ1-1
clone size: many
V gene: TRBV7-9
CDR3 DNA: TGTGCCAGCAGCCCTCGGGAGGGAGGTGAAGCTTTCTTT
CDR3 protein: CASSPREGGEAFF

D gene: TRBD2
J gene: TRBJ2-1
clone size: many
V gene: TRBV5-1
CDR3 DNA: TGCGCCAGCAGCTTTGGGGGGGGTTACAATGAGCAGTTCTTC
CDR3 protein: CASSFGGGYNEQFF

D gene: TRBD2
J gene: TRBJ2-7
clone size: many
V gene: TRBV7-9
CDR3 DNA: TGTGCCAGCAGCTTAGGCGCGGGGGCCTACGAGCAGTACTTC
CDR3 protein: CASSLGAGAYEQYF

D gene: TRBD1
J gene: TRBJ2-3
clone size: many
V gene: TRBV19
CDR3 DNA: TGTGCCAGTAGTACGGGACAGGGGGCAGATACGCAGTATTTT
CDR3 protein: CASSTGQGADTQYF

D gene: -
J gene: TRBJ1-6
clone size: many
V gene: TRBV27
CDR3 DNA: TGTGCCAGCAGTGACAACCGGGCCCTCAGTCCCCTCCACTTT
CDR3 protein: CASSDNRALSPLHF

D gene: -
J gene: TRBJ2-1
clone size: -
V gene: TRBV7-2
CDR3 DNA: TGTGCCAGCAGCTTAGGCCTAGGCTCCTACAAGGAGCAGTTCTTC
CDR3 protein: CASSLGLGSYKEQFF

D gene: TRBD2
J gene: TRBJ2-1
clone size: many
V gene: TRBV20-1
CDR3 DNA: TGCAGTGCTCGGAGCGGGAGGGCCGGTAATGAGCAGTTCTTC
CDR3 protein: CSARSGRAGNEQFF

D gene: TRBD1
J gene: TRBJ1-2
clone size: many
V gene: TRBV29-1
CDR3 DNA: TGCAGCGTCCGGGACAGGGCGGCCAATGGCTACACCTTC
CDR3 protein: CSVRDRAANGYTF

D gene: -
J gene: TRBJ1-2
clone size: many
V gene: TRBV7-2
CDR3 DNA: -
CDR3 protein: CASSFGPGGPSYGYTF

D gene: -
J gene: TRBJ2-4
clone size: many
V gene: TRBV5-1
CDR3 DNA: TGCGCCAGCAGCTCCTCCTTGGCCAAAAACATTCAGTACTTC
CDR3 protein: CASSSSLAKNIQYF

D gene: -
J gene: TRBJ2-1
clone size: many
V gene: TRBV29-1
CDR3 DNA: TGCAGCGTTGGAACAAGGGATGAGCAGTTCTTC
CDR3 protein: CSVGTRDEQFF

D gene: TRBD1
J gene: TRBJ2-3
clone size: many
V gene: TRBV7-6
CDR3 DNA: TGTGCCAGCAGCCAGACAGGGTACACAGATACGCAGTATTTT
CDR3 protein: CASSQTGYTDTQYF

D gene: -
J gene: TRBJ2-1
clone size: few
V gene: TRBV27
CDR3 DNA: TGTGCCAGTTACCCTCGGGGGGCGGGAGCGGGTGAGCAGTTCTTC
CDR3 protein: CASYPRGAGAGEQFF

D gene: -
J gene: TRBJ1-1
clone size: few
V gene: TRBV15
CDR3 DNA: TGTGCCACCAGCTCCCAGGGACTGAACACTGAAGCTTTCTTT
CDR3 protein: CATSSQGLNTEAFF

D gene: -
J gene: TRBJ1-1
clone size: many
V gene: TRBV28
CDR3 DNA: TGTGCCAGCAGTTTCCCCCAGTTGAACACTGAAGCTTTCTTT
CDR3 protein: CASSFPQLNTEAFF

D gene: -
J gene: TRBJ2-7
clone size: few
V gene: TRBV7-2
CDR3 DNA: TGTGCCAGCAGCTTAGCGCCCCAGGGCGTCGTCTACGAGCAGTACTTC
CDR3 protein: CASSLAPQGVVYEQYF

D gene: -
J gene: TRBJ1-1
clone size: many
V gene: TRBV14
CDR3 DNA: TGTGCCAGCAGCCAACGTGGTTTTGGCACTGAAGCTTTCTTT
CDR3 protein: CASSQRGFGTEAFF

D gene: -
J gene: TRBJ2-1
clone size: medium-sized
V gene: TRBV15
CDR3 DNA: TGTGCCACCAGCAGAGGTCCAGCGGCCTACAATGAGCAGTTCTTC
CDR3 protein: CATSRGPAAYNEQFF

D gene: -
J gene: TRBJ2-6
clone size: once
V gene: TRBV12-3/TRBV12-4
CDR3 DNA: TGCGATAAAAAGGAAACGGGCTCGAGTGGTTACTCTGGGGCCAACGTCCTGACTTTC
CDR3 protein: CDKKETGSSGYSGANVLTF

D gene: -
J gene: TRBJ1-3
clone size: many
V gene: TRBV10-3
CDR3 DNA: TGTGCCATCAGTGAGTCCGATTTGGTTTATGGAAACACCATATATTTT
CDR3 protein: CAISESDLVYGNTIYF

D gene: -
J gene: TRBJ2-5
clone size: many
V gene: TRBV20-1
CDR3 DNA: TGCAGTGGTATAGGGGGGCGGGAGACCCAGTACTTC
CDR3 protein: CSGIGGRETQYF

D gene: -
J gene: TRBJ2-2
clone size: many
V gene: TRBV10-3
CDR3 DNA: TGTGCCATCAAACCCTACACCGGGGAGCTGTTTTTT
CDR3 protein: CAIKPYTGELFF

D gene: -
J gene: TRBJ2-6
clone size: many
V gene: TRBV6-6
CDR3 DNA: TGTGCCAGCAGCCTCATTCCCCTCGCGATATCTGGGGCCAACGTCCTGACTTTC
CDR3 protein: CASSLIPLAISGANVLTF

D gene: -
J gene: TRBJ1-2
clone size: many
V gene: TRBV7-9
CDR3 DNA: TGTGCCAGCACTTATATGTGGGGGGGCCGAGGCTATAGCTACACCTTC
CDR3 protein: CASTYMWGGRGYSYTF

D gene: -
J gene: TRBJ2-7
clone size: many
V gene: TRBV5-6
CDR3 DNA: TGTGCCAGCAGCTTGTTTCAGGGGCGCACCTACGAGCAGTACTTC
CDR3 protein: CASSLFQGRTYEQYF

D gene: TRBD2
J gene: TRBJ2-1
clone size: few
V gene: TRBV29-1
CDR3 DNA: TGCAGCGCGACTAGCTCCGGTGAGCAGCTCTTC
CDR3 protein: CSATSSGEQLF

D gene: -
J gene: TRBJ1-2
clone size: -
V gene: TRBV20-1
CDR3 DNA: TGCAGTGCTAGAGACGGAGGGGTCAATGGCTACACCTTC
CDR3 protein: CSARDGGVNGYTF

D gene: -
J gene: TRBJ2-7
clone size: many
V gene: TRBV11-2
CDR3 DNA: TGTGCCAGCACGAAATCGGGAGCTTCTTACGAGCAGTACTTC
CDR3 protein: CASTKSGASYEQYF

D gene: -
J gene: TRBJ1-4
clone size: many
V gene: TRBV5-1
CDR3 DNA: TGCGCCAGCAGCTTGGGACCCACGGACGAGGAAAAACTGTTTTTT
CDR3 protein: CASSLGPTDEEKLFF

D gene: -
J gene: TRBJ1-4
clone size: many
V gene: TRBV7-9
CDR3 DNA: TGTGCCAGCAGCTCGGACACGGGGTTGCCGGAAAAACTGTTTTTT
CDR3 protein: CASSSDTGLPEKLFF

D gene: -
J gene: TRBJ2-3
clone size: many
V gene: TRBV5-1
CDR3 DNA: TGCGCCAGCAGCTTGGTTGGGGGAAATACGCAGTATTTT
CDR3 protein: CASSLVGGNTQYF

D gene: -
J gene: TRBJ2-2
clone size: many
V gene: TRBV20-1
CDR3 DNA: TGCAGTGCTAGAGAAGTGTCCAGGGACCTAACCGGGGAGCTGTTTTTT
CDR3 protein: CSAREVSRDLTGELFF

D gene: -
J gene: TRBJ2-7
clone size: many
V gene: TRBV11-3
CDR3 DNA: TGTGCCAGCAGCCCCAGGATAGGGGACGAGCAGTACTTC
CDR3 protein: CASSPRIGDEQYF

D gene: -
J gene: TRBJ2-2
clone size: many
V gene: TRBV11-2
CDR3 DNA: TGTGCCAGCAGCTTACAGGGACCCGGGGAGCTGTTTTTT
CDR3 protein: CASSLQGPGELFF

D gene: -
J gene: TRBJ1-2
clone size: many
V gene: TRBV28
CDR3 DNA: TGTGCCAGCAGTTTGCCTCAGGGAGTCCCCTATGGCTACACCTTC
CDR3 protein: CASSLPQGVPYGYTF

D gene: -
J gene: TRBJ1-1
clone size: few
V gene: TRBV20-1
CDR3 DNA: TGCAGTTCACGAGGAAGGACTGAAGCTTTCTTT
CDR3 protein: CSSRGRTEAFF

D gene: -
J gene: TRBJ2-5
clone size: many
V gene: TRBV12-3/TRBV12-4
CDR3 DNA: TGTGCCAGCAGTTTAACGGAGGTGACCCAGTACTTC
CDR3 protein: CASSLTEVTQYF

D gene: TRBD2
J gene: TRBJ2-1
clone size: many
V gene: TRBV20-1
CDR3 DNA: TGCAGTGCTTCTTTTGGGTTAGCGGGAGGATCCACTGAGCAGTTCTTC
CDR3 protein: CSASFGLAGGSTEQFF

D gene: TRBD2
J gene: TRBJ2-3
clone size: many
V gene: TRBV5-4
CDR3 DNA: TGTGCCAGCAGCCCAGTCCGAAGCGGGAAAACAGATACGCAGTATTTT
CDR3 protein: CASSPVRSGKTDTQYF

D gene: -
J gene: TRBJ2-1
clone size: many
V gene: TRBV2
CDR3 DNA: TGTGCCAGCAGTCCGAGGGCCGATGAGCAGTTCTTC
CDR3 protein: CASSPRADEQFF

D gene: TRBD2
J gene: TRBJ2-7
clone size: many
V gene: TRBV5-1
CDR3 DNA: TGCGCCAGCAGCTTGGAGCCCGGGAGGGCCGAGCAGTACTTC
CDR3 protein: CASSLEPGRAEQYF

D gene: -
J gene: TRBJ1-5
clone size: many
V gene: TRBV11-2
CDR3 DNA: TGTGCCAGCAGCTTCGAGCGCAATCAGCCCCAGCATTTT
CDR3 protein: CASSFERNQPQHF